The next 28 T cell receptor beta chains were all read from a single sample in a study of T cell repertoires in aging, cancer and after chemotherapy. Peripheral blood genomic DNA, not sorted cells or RNA, was the template. A mixed TRB-A/B primer pool amplified rearranged TRB by multiplex touch-down PCR. Each CDR3 protein gets one entry after TCRdb re-called the multiplex PCR reads with MiXCR. The data show a few thousand distinct CDR3 sequences, with approximately 71% seen just once and 7.9% held by the top ten. Sequenced material: blood. These receptors were collected from a human donor with a solid tumor.

This clonotype appeared once. V usage is TRBV29-1 and J usage is TRBJ1-5, with D possibly TRBD1 on 6 matching bases. V lost 7 bases to trimming and J lost 6 bases, with 16 bases between them. The germline V gene has CDR1 SQVTM and CDR2 ANQGSEA. The CDR3 extends over 13 amino acids. DNA of the CDR3: TGCAGCGCCCGGAAGGGGGAGGGTCAGCCCCAGCATTTT. Its protein is CSARKGEGQPQHF.

V usage is TRBV5-1 and J usage is TRBJ1-6, with D possibly TRBD1 on 5 matching bases. Germline CDR1 and CDR2: SGHRS and YFSETQ. The CDR3 contains 16 residues. Trimming shortened V by 0 bases and J by 0 bases, and 7 bases separated the two germline ends. This CDR3 is CASSLVGGSYNSPLHF. The DNA of the CDR3 is TGCGCCAGCAGCTTGGTCGGGGGCTCCTATAATTCACCCCTCCACTTT.

This sequence joins TRBV6-2 or TRBV6-3 and TRBJ2-3; D gene ambiguous. Germline values: CDR1 MNHEY, CDR2 SVGEGT. Trimming took off 6 bases at V and 6 bases at J, with 19 bases between the two ends. The CDR3 contains 15 residues. The chain's CDR3 is CASSPDRLLLDTQYF. Here the CDR3 DNA reads TGTGCCAGCAGCCCCGACCGTTTGCTACTGGATACGCAGTATTTT.

The DNA for the CDR3 is TGTGCCAGCAGTGTCACCGGGACAGGGCTTGAAAAACTGTTTTTT. Translating gives CASSVTGTGLEKLFF. This chain links TRBV6-5 with TRBJ1-4; the match to TRBD1 covers 9 bases. V shed 5 bases and J 7 bases; nucleotides not matched to a gene: 8. CDR1 is MNHEY and CDR2 is SVGAGI in the germline V gene. The length of the CDR3 is 15 residues.

In its sample, this clonotype was seen a few times. The gene calls are TRBV11-1 and TRBJ2-1; 9 bases match TRBD2. CDR3 length: 15 residues. J gave up 8 bases and V 6 bases, and 11 bases lay outside the gene matches. Germline V gene lookup returns CDR1 SGHAT and CDR2 FQDESV (reference sequence). The CDR3 sequence: CASRYRGGGADEQFF. CDR3 nucleotides: TGTGCCAGCAGATATAGGGGCGGGGGGGCCGATGAGCAGTTCTTC.

There are a few counts of this clonotype. V and J are TRBV7-2 and TRBJ1-3; unclear D gene. Germline lookup yields CDR1 SGHTA and CDR2 FQGNSA. V lost 2 bases to trimming and J lost 2 bases, with 4 bases between them. CDR3 length equals 13 residues. The CDR3, as DNA: TGTGCCAGCAGCTTAACGGCTGGAAACACCATATATTTT. Its protein is CASSLTAGNTIYF. The full variable domain, its missing parts supplied by reference TRBV7-2 and TRBJ1-3, is GAGVSQSPSNKVTEKGKDVELRCDPISGHTALYWYRQSLGQGLEFLIYFQGNSAPDKSGLPSDRFSAERTGGSVSTLTIQRTQQEDSAVYLCASSLTAGNTIYFGEGSWLTVV.

This CDR3 is CASSQRRGRGTEAFF. CDR3 coding DNA: TGTGCCAGTAGTCAGAGGAGGGGACGAGGCACTGAAGCTTTCTTT. The J gene is TRBJ1-1, the V gene TRBV19, with D possibly being TRBD1 (5 bases). Per germline, CDR1 LNHDA and CDR2 SQIVND (reference sequence). V lost 5 bases and J 4 bases, leaving 17 bases between the germline ends. The CDR3 loop spans 15 amino acids.

This chain joins TRBV7-9 and TRBJ1-5; a possible D gene is TRBD1 (5 bases). The CDR3 length is 16 residues. V dropped 4 bases and J dropped 3 bases, with 16 bases sitting between them. CDR1 is SEHNR and CDR2 is FQNEAQ in the germline V gene (reference sequence). The CDR3 loop is CASSSSADSINQPQHF. CDR3 sequence (DNA): TGTGCCAGCAGCTCTAGTGCCGACAGCATCAATCAGCCCCAGCATTTT.

This chain uses TRBV6-6 with TRBJ1-6; TRBD1 agrees at 9 bases. Losses at the gene ends were 2 bases for V and 9 bases for J; bases not matched to a gene: 5. This CDR3 has 15 amino acids. Per germline, CDR1 MNHNY and CDR2 SVGAGI (reference sequence). CDR3 amino acids: CASSYEGQGVSPLHF. CDR3 bases: TGTGCCAGCAGTTACGAGGGACAGGGAGTTTCACCCCTCCACTTT.

V gene TRBV7-2 combines with J gene TRBJ2-7, with 12 bases aligning to TRBD2. Germline CDR1 is SGHTA and CDR2 is FQGNSA. The CDR3 consists of 17 residues. J was trimmed by 3 bases and V by 2 bases; bases with no gene match: 8. CDR3 loop: CASSLMSTSGGIYEQYF. As DNA, the CDR3 is TGTGCCAGCAGCTTAATGTCGACTAGCGGGGGTATCTACGAGCAGTACTTC.

The genes are TRBV4-3 and TRBJ2-2, with 7 bases aligning to TRBD2. Per germline, CDR1 LGHNA and CDR2 YSLEER. CDR3 length equals 16 residues. J gave up 0 bases and V 0 bases, and 1 base lay outside the gene matches. Here the CDR3 DNA reads TGCGCCAGCAGCCAAGACGGACTAGCGAACACCGGGGAGCTGTTTTTT. It codes for CASSQDGLANTGELFF.

Here the CDR3 reads CASRRESGYTF. The CDR3 DNA is TGTGCCAGCAGGCGGGAATCTGGCTACACCTTC. The V gene is TRBV6-6, the J gene TRBJ1-2, with no clear D. The V end lost 6 bases, the J end lost 7 bases, and 9 bases lay between the germline ends. There are 11 residues in the CDR3. Germline V CDR1 and CDR2: MNHNY, SVGAGI (reference sequence).

The J gene is TRBJ2-2, the V gene TRBV19; no clear D. V was shortened by 9 bases and J by 7 bases, with 18 bases between the two germline ends. The germline V gene encodes CDR1 LNHDA and CDR2 SQIVND (reference sequence). The CDR3 length is 14 residues. In nucleotides, the CDR3 is TGTGCCAGCTGTGGTCCCCGCATGCTCGGGGAGCTGTTTTTT. It yields the protein CASCGPRMLGELFF. Drawing the rest from reference TRBV19 and TRBJ2-2, the complete variable domain is DGGITQSPKYLFRKEGQNVTLSCEQNLNHDAMYWYRQDPGQGLRLIYYSQIVNDFQKGDIAEGYSVSREKKESFPLTVTSAQKNPTAFYLCASCGPRMLGELFFGEGSRLTVL.

The V and J genes are TRBV6-2 or TRBV6-3 and TRBJ1-2, with TRBD1 matching over 9 bases. CDR3 length: 14 residues. Trimming removed 7 bases from V and 4 bases from J; junction bases left unmatched: 7. The V gene's germline CDR1 is MNHEY and CDR2 SVGEGT. The CDR3 coding sequence is TGTGCCAGCAACCCGGACAGGGGCGGCTATGGCTACACCTTC. Residues: CASNPDRGGYGYTF.

The chain couples TRBV6-5 to TRBJ2-2; 12 bases agree with TRBD2. CDR3 length: 14 amino acids. Per germline, CDR1 MNHEY and CDR2 SVGAGI. Trimming removed 9 bases from V and 7 bases from J; junction bases left unmatched: 6. CDR3 bases: TGTGCCAGTAAACTAGCGGGAGGTATCGGGGAGCTGTTTTTT. This translates into CASKLAGGIGELFF.

The chain uses TRBV7-2 and TRBJ2-7; possibly TRBD1 for D (6 bases). The CDR3 loop spans 13 amino acids. Trimming pared 4 bases from V and 11 bases from J, leaving 18 bases between. CDR1 and CDR2 (germline): SGHTA, FQGNSA. The CDR3 loop reads CASSSKDSQIKYF. The CDR3 nucleotides are TGTGCCAGCAGCTCAAAGGACAGTCAGATTAAGTACTTC. Looking up the rest from reference TRBV7-2 and TRBJ2-7 gives the full variable domain: GAGVSQSPSNKVTEKGKDVELRCDPISGHTALYWYRQSLGQGLEFLIYFQGNSAPDKSGLPSDRFSAERTGGSVSTLTIQRTQQEDSAVYLCASSSKDSQIKYFGPGTRLTVT.

The chain joins TRBV7-2 to TRBJ2-1, with 8 bases lining up with TRBD2. There are 16 residues in the CDR3. Losses at the gene ends were 4 bases for V and 2 bases for J; bases not matched to a gene: 7. The germline V gene encodes CDR1 SGHTA and CDR2 FQGNSA. The CDR3 DNA reads as TGTGCCAGCAGCTCGACTAGCGTGCAGACCTACAATGAGCAGTTCTTC. Translating gives CASSSTSVQTYNEQFF.

V is TRBV29-1 and J is TRBJ2-5; 8 bases are a match to TRBD2. The germline V gene encodes CDR1 SQVTM and CDR2 ANQGSEA. The CDR3 runs 13 residues. Trimming removed 3 bases from V and 6 bases from J; junction bases left unmatched: 6. CDR3 loop: CSVETGGPKTQYF. As DNA, the CDR3 is TGCAGCGTTGAGACGGGGGGGCCGAAGACCCAGTACTTC.

The chain recombines TRBV5-4 with TRBJ1-2; D is uncertain. CDR1 is SGHNT and CDR2 is YYREEE in the germline V gene (reference sequence). Between the trimmed V and J ends, which lost 2 bases and 2 bases, there was a span of 4 bases. The CDR3 is 12 residues long. The CDR3 DNA reads TGTGCCAGCAGCTTCGGAAACTATGGCTACACCTTC. Its protein is CASSFGNYGYTF.

V usage is TRBV20-1 and J usage is TRBJ2-5, with 10 positions matching TRBD2. CDR1 and CDR2 (germline): DFQATT, SNEGSKA (reference sequence). V dropped 3 bases and J dropped 4; count of bases not matched to a gene: 11. CDR3 length equals 16 residues. The CDR3 bases are TGCAGTGCTAGCGCAGAAATAGCGGGAGGTTCAGAGACCCAGTACTTC. Translated, it gives CSASAEIAGGSETQYF.

This chain connects TRBV7-9 to TRBJ1-5; D ambiguous. CDR3 length equals 13 residues. Germline V lookup: CDR1 SEHNR, CDR2 FQNEAQ (reference sequence). V shed 1 base and J shed 7 bases, with 8 bases lying between them. In nucleotides, the CDR3 is TGTGCCAGCAGCTTAGGGACGTTGCAGCCCCAGCATTTT. This gives the protein CASSLGTLQPQHF.

V usage is TRBV13 and J usage is TRBJ2-7; a possible D gene is TRBD2 (6 bases). Germline V gives CDR1 PRHDT, CDR2 FYEKMQ (reference sequence). Deletions cut 0 bases from V and 2 bases from J, with 14 bases between. This CDR3 spans 16 amino acids. This chain's CDR3 is CASSLGGGTSPYEQYF. CDR3 DNA: TGTGCCAGCAGCTTAGGGGGCGGGACTTCTCCCTACGAGCAGTACTTC.

This chain uses TRBV19 with TRBJ2-7; tentatively, D is TRBD1 or TRBD2 (5 bases each). V lost 4 bases to trimming and J lost 0 bases, with 10 bases between them. Per germline, CDR1 LNHDA and CDR2 SQIVND (reference sequence). The CDR3 totals 14 residues. CDR3 sequence (DNA): TGTGCCAGTAGTAGCGACGGGACCTCCTACGAGCAGTACTTC. This codes for CASSSDGTSYEQYF.

This sequence joins TRBV29-1 and TRBJ2-7; perhaps TRBD2 as D (7 bases). The J call is in doubt because the DNA end fits TRBJ2-1 better. Germline CDR1 reads SQVTM; CDR2 reads ANQGSEA. The CDR3 covers 13 residues. CDR3 region: CSVEGGGDNEQFF. DNA of the CDR3: TGCAGCGTTGAGGGAGGGGGGGACAATGAGCAGTTCTTC.

The chain recombines TRBV12-3 or TRBV12-4 with TRBJ2-7; tentative D call: TRBD1 (6 bases). Trimming shortened V by 6 bases and J by 1 base, and 10 bases separated the two germline ends. The CDR3 is 13 amino acids. CDR3 loop: CASRKDRSYEQYF. The CDR3 bases are TGTGCCAGCAGAAAGGACAGATCCTACGAGCAGTACTTC.

V gene TRBV7-9 combines with J gene TRBJ2-7; tentative D call: TRBD2 (6 bases). The CDR3 contains 14 residues. Trimming pared 2 bases from V and 3 bases from J, leaving 11 bases between. Per the germline V gene, CDR1 is SEHNR and CDR2 is FQNEAQ (reference sequence). The CDR3 nucleotides read TGTGCCAGCAGCTTATCGGGAGTCCTCTACGAGCAGTACTTC. It encodes CASSLSGVLYEQYF.

This clonotype was detected a few times. The gene calls are TRBV10-3 and TRBJ1-6; weak D call: TRBD1 (5 bases). Looked up from germline, CDR1 is ENHRY and CDR2 is SYGVKD. V was pared by 3 bases and J by 10 bases, with 19 bases between. The CDR3 spans 16 residues. CDR3 DNA: TGTGCCATCAGTGATGTGATAGGCGGGGGTAACTCACCCCTCCACTTT. This translates into CAISDVIGGGNSPLHF.

V and J are TRBV18 and TRBJ2-2, with TRBD1 as a possible D gene (5 bases). The CDR3 has 16 residues. The V end lost 5 bases, the J end lost 6 bases, and 19 bases lay between the germline ends. Germline CDR1 is KGHSH and CDR2 is LQKENI. The CDR3 reads CASSSKGAARPGELFF. The CDR3 DNA reads TGTGCCAGCTCATCGAAAGGGGCGGCCCGGCCCGGGGAGCTGTTTTTT.